What follows is one T cell receptor beta chain and its context. What it binds is not known. This sample was taken from a study of vaccination effects on CD4 cells after COVID-19. Measured with immunoSEQ multiplex PCR; TCRdb has only the in-frame clones, and not every one. The sample has roughly 43,000 clones, about 70% seen once. CDR3 length: 15 amino acids. With 0 bases removed from V and 7 bases from J, the gap between germline ends came to 13 bases. The germline V gene encodes CDR1 LGHNA and CDR2 YNFKEQ. Prior to sequencing, the ViraFEST assay stimulated PBMC with viral peptide pools, which expanded the antigen-specific CD4+ T cells. The authors isolated CD4+ T cells after around nine days of culture. Two-dose vaccination with either BNT162b2 or mRNA-1273 was given to the participants. Wells of around 2 million PBMC each were grown with 7.5 to 10 IU/ml IL-2 and around 10 ug/ml peptides. Study-level points and caveats: Nearly all vaccine-induced clones in healthy recipients recognized only SARS-CoV-2.

This sequence originates from a human donor who received a COVID-19 vaccine. The sample was CD4+ T cells from PBMCs cultured with HCoV-OC43 spike peptides, taken after COVID-19 vaccination. Subset: HCoV-OC43 spike overlapping peptide pool stimulation. V and J are TRBV4-2 and TRBJ2-1, with D possibly TRBD2 on 5 matching bases. The CDR3 DNA follows: TGTGCCAGCAGCCAAGATCGGACTGCCCGTAATGAGCAGTTCTTC. It yields the protein CASSQDRTARNEQFF.